Each of the 12 T cell receptor beta chains below was sequenced from the same sample in a study of lymphopenia after photon versus proton radiotherapy (dated by TCRdb to between 2018 and 2020). Libraries were built with the immunoSEQ multiplex PCR assay. The clones in this table, taken by TCRdb from immuneACCESS, are in-frame only. Not every clone is retained; where verified, under half of the shortfall comes from an unresolved V gene, and the cause of the rest is unknown. For this sample the table gives roughly 15,000 clones, of which more than 75% were detected only once. In total, the top ten clones hold approximately 10% of the sample. The sequencing used peripheral blood, collected from a patient treated with proton-based radiotherapy. Source of these receptors: a man between 65 and 85 years old with pancreatic cancer.

The rearrangement links TRBV9 to TRBJ1-2, with D possibly TRBD1 on 5 matching bases. The CDR3 has 15 amino acids. V was shortened by 0 bases and J by 2 bases, with 11 bases between the two germline ends. Per the germline V gene, CDR1 is SGDLS and CDR2 is YYNGEE. The CDR3 protein is CASSVGGTGNYGYTF. As DNA, the CDR3 is TGTGCCAGCAGCGTAGGGGGGACGGGGAACTATGGCTACACCTTC.

The chain combines TRBV10-3 with TRBJ1-1; unclear D gene. The germline CDR1 and CDR2 sequences are ENHRY and SYGVKD. The CDR3 spans 14 residues. Trimming stripped 4 bases from V and 1 base from J, with 10 bases between. DNA for the CDR3: TGTGCCATCAGTGCTAGGACGGAGAACACTGAAGCTTTCTTT. Translation: CAISARTENTEAFF.

This clone was observed a handful of times. The rearrangement links TRBV7-6 to TRBJ1-1, with D possibly matching TRBD1 (6 bases). The V end lost 5 bases, the J end lost 2 bases, and 9 bases lay between the germline ends. The CDR3 length is 13 residues. CDR1 SGHVS and CDR2 FNYEAQ come from the germline V gene. The CDR3 nucleotides read TGTGCCAGCAGCGCGGACAGTAACACTGAAGCTTTCTTT. It is translated as CASSADSNTEAFF.

V gene TRBV6-5 combines with J gene TRBJ1-1; 8 bases are shared with TRBD1. V trimming: 6 bases; J trimming: 0 bases; junction bases outside the gene matches: 6. The CDR3 is 15 amino acids. CDR1 is MNHEY and CDR2 is SVGAGI in the germline V gene. CDR3 DNA sequence: TGTGCCAGCAGGCGGGGGGACAGGATGAACACTGAAGCTTTCTTT. Translated: CASRRGDRMNTEAFF.

This clone was picked up a small number of times. The chain carries TRBV7-8 and TRBJ2-2; TRBD1 matches at 7 bases. The CDR3 runs 18 residues. V was pared by 1 base and J by 6 bases, with 14 bases of the junction left unmatched. Germline values: CDR1 SGHVS, CDR2 FQNEAQ. The CDR3 sequence: CASSLVPLTGKGAGELFF. CDR3 coding DNA: TGTGCCAGCAGCTTAGTTCCGCTGACAGGGAAAGGAGCCGGGGAGCTGTTTTTT.

The chain employs TRBV4-1 and TRBJ1-6, with D maybe TRBD1 (5 bases). V lost 4 bases and J lost 0, with 16 bases in between. Per germline, CDR1 MGHRA and CDR2 YSYEKL. This CDR3 spans 18 amino acids. The CDR3 here is CASSLGRAQSSYNSPLHF. CDR3 DNA sequence: TGCGCCAGCAGCCTGGGGCGGGCCCAGAGCTCCTATAATTCACCCCTCCACTTT.

This chain uses TRBV5-1 with TRBJ1-1; D is perhaps TRBD1 (6 bases). CDR1 is SGHRS, CDR2 YFSETQ, per germline. Trimming took 3 bases from V and 7 from J, leaving 19 bases between them. The CDR3 is 15 amino acids. This CDR3 is CASSWGADGRYEAFF. DNA for the CDR3: TGCGCCAGCAGCTGGGGGGCAGACGGACGGTATGAAGCTTTCTTT.

J is TRBJ2-1 and V is TRBV6-1; a weak D match, TRBD1 (6 bases). The CDR3 spans 13 residues. The V and J ends lost 6 bases and 6 bases respectively, with 12 bases between them. The germline V gene has CDR1 MNHNS and CDR2 SASEGT. The chain's CDR3 is CASRNSRGNEQFF. CDR3 nucleotides: TGTGCCAGCAGGAACTCCAGGGGCAATGAGCAGTTCTTC.

This chain links TRBV7-8 with TRBJ2-2, with D maybe TRBD2 (5 bases). V lost 4 bases to trimming and J lost 4 bases, with 16 bases between them. Germline lookup yields CDR1 SGHVS and CDR2 FQNEAQ. The CDR3 is 16 residues long. The CDR3 nucleotides read TGTGCCAGCAGCTCCGTCCCGTATGCGGGCACCGGGGAGCTGTTTTTT. Translated, it gives CASSSVPYAGTGELFF.

The chain uses TRBV10-1 and TRBJ2-3; 9 nucleotides match TRBD2. The V gene's germline CDR1 is WNHNN and CDR2 SYGVQD (reference sequence). This CDR3 has 14 residues. The V and J ends lost 10 bases and 5 bases, in that order; junction bases with no gene match: 10. The chain's CDR3 is CATASSGELDTQYF. As DNA, the CDR3 is TGCGCCACCGCATCTAGCGGGGAACTAGATACGCAGTATTTT.

A note on this clone: One end of the junction varies from germline; a read error may be responsible. V gene TRBV6-1 combines with J gene TRBJ1-2; D might be TRBD1 (5 bases). This CDR3 comprises 10 residues. Germline values: CDR1 MNHNS, CDR2 SASEGT. Here the CDR3 reads CASSEAGHSF. The CDR3 DNA reads as TGTGCCAGCAGTGAAGCCGGACACAGCTTC.

J is TRBJ1-1 and V is TRBV7-9, with 10 bases that match TRBD1. The CDR3 length is 15 residues. V was pared by 5 bases and J by 4 bases, with 7 bases of the junction left unmatched. Germline loops: CDR1 SEHNR, CDR2 FQNEAQ (reference sequence). The CDR3 sequence is CASSQLGQGSTEAFF. The DNA for the CDR3 is TGTGCCAGCAGCCAGCTGGGACAGGGGTCCACTGAAGCTTTCTTT.